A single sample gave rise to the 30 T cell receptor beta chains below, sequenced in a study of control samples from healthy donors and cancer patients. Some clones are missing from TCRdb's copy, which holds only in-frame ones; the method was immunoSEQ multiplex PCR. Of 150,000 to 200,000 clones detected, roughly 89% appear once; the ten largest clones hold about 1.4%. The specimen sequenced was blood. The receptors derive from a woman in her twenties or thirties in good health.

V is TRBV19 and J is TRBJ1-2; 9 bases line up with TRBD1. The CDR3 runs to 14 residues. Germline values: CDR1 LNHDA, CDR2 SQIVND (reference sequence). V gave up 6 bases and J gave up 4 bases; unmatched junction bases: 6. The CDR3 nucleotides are TGTGCCAGTAGATCAACAGGGGGCATCTATGGCTACACCTTC. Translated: CASRSTGGIYGYTF.

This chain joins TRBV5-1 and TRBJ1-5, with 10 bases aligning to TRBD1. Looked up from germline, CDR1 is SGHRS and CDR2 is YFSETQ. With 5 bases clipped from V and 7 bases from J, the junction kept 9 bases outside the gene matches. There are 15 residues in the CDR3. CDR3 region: CASRAGTGVEQPQHF. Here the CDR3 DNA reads TGCGCCAGCAGGGCCGGGACAGGGGTGGAGCAGCCCCAGCATTTT.

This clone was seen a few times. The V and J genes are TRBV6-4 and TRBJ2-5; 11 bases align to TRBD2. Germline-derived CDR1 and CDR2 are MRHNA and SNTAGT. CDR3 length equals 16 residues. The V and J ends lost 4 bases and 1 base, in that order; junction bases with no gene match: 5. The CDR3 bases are TGTGCCAGCAGTGCACCTAGCGGGAGGTCCCAAGAGACCCAGTACTTC. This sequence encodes CASSAPSGRSQETQYF.

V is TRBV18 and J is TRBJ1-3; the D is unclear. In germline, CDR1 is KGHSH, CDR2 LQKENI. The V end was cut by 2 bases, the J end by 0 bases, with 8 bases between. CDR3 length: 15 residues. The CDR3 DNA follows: TGTGCCAGCTCACCAGGACCCATCTCTGGAAACACCATATATTTT. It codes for CASSPGPISGNTIYF.

The CDR3 spells CASSVEVAGGTDTQYF. In DNA, the CDR3 is TGTGCCAGCAGCGTAGAGGTAGCGGGAGGCACAGATACGCAGTATTTT. The chain employs TRBV9 and TRBJ2-3; TRBD2 matches at 9 bases. CDR3 length: 16 residues. Germline trimming cut 0 bases from V and 1 base from J; bases unmatched to any gene: 3. Germline lookup yields CDR1 SGDLS and CDR2 YYNGEE.

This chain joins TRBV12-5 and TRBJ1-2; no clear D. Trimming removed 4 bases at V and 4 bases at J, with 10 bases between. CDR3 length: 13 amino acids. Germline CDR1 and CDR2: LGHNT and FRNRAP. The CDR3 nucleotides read TGTGCTAGTGGTTCAACCGACTCCTATGGCTACACCTTC. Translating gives CASGSTDSYGYTF.

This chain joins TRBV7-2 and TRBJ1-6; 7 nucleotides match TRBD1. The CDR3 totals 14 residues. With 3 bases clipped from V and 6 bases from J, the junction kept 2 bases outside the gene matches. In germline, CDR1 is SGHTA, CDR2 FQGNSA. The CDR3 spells CASSLGTVNSPLHF. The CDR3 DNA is TGTGCCAGCAGCTTGGGGACAGTTAATTCACCCCTCCACTTT.

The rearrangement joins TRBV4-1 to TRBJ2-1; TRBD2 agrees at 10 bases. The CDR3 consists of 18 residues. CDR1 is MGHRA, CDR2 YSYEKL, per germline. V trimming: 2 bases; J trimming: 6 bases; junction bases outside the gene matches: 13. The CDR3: CASSQTPRTSGAINEQFF. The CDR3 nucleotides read TGCGCCAGCAGCCAAACCCCCAGAACTAGCGGGGCTATCAATGAGCAGTTCTTC.

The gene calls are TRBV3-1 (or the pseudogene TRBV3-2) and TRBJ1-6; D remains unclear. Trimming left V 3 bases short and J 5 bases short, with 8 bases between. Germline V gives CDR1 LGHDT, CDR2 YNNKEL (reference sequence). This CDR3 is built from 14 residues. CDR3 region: CASSHGPNNSPLHF. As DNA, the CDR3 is TGTGCCAGCAGCCATGGGCCCAATAATTCACCCCTCCACTTT.

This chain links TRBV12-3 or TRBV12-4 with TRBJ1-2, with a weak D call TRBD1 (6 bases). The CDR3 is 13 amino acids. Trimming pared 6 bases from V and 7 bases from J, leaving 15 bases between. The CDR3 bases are TGTGCCAGCAGGCCCACAGGGAAGGGTGGCTACACCTTC. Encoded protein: CASRPTGKGGYTF.

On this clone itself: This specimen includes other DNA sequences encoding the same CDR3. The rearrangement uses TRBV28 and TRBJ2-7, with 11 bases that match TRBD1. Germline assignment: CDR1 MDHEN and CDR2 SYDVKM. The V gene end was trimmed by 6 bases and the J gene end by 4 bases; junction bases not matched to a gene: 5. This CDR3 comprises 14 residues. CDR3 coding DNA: TGTGCCAGCAGACCCGGGACAGGGGGGTACGAGCAGTACTTC. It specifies CASRPGTGGYEQYF.

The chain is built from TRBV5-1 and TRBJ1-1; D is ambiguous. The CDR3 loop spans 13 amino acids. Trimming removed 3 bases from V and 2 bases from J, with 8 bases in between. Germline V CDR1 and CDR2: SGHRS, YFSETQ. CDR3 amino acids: CASSSQDNTEAFF. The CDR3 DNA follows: TGCGCCAGCAGCTCGCAAGATAACACTGAAGCTTTCTTT.

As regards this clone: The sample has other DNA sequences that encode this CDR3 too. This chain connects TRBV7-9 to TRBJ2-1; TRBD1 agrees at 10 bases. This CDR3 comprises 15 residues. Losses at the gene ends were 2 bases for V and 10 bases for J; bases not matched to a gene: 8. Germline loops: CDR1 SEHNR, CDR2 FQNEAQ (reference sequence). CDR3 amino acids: CASSLNIGTGEEQFF. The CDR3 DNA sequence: TGTGCCAGCAGCTTAAATATCGGGACAGGGGAGGAGCAGTTCTTC.

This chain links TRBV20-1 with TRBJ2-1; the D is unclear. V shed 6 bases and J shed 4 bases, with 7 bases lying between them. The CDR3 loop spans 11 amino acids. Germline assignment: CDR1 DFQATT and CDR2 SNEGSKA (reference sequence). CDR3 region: CSAPKYNEQFF. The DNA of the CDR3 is TGCAGTGCCCCTAAGTACAATGAGCAGTTCTTC.

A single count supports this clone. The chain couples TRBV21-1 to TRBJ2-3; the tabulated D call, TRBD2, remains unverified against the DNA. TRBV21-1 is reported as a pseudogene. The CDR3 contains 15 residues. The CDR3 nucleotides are TGTGCCAGCAGCAAAGTCCCCCGGGGGGCAGATACGCAGTATTTT. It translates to CASSKVPRGADTQYF.

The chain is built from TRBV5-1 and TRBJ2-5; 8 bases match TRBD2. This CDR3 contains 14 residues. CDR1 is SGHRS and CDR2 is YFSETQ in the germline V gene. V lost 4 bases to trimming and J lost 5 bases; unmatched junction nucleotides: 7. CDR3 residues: CASSPPGGAETQYF. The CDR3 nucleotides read TGCGCCAGCAGCCCCCCCGGGGGGGCCGAGACCCAGTACTTC.

CDR3 coding DNA: TGTGCCAGCAGTGACCGACTAGGGACCGGGGAGCTGTTTTTT. Amino acid sequence: CASSDRLGTGELFF. V gene TRBV6-1 combines with J gene TRBJ2-2, with D maybe TRBD2 (6 bases). The CDR3 spans 14 residues. Germline V gene lookup returns CDR1 MNHNS and CDR2 SASEGT. The V end lost 3 bases, the J end lost 5 bases, and 10 bases lay between the germline ends.

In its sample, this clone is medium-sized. This CDR3 reads CASSPGTGGKLFF. The CDR3 nucleotides are TGTGCCAGCAGTCCAGGGACAGGGGGAAAACTGTTTTTT. The V call is TRBV6-6, the J call TRBJ1-4, with TRBD1 matching 11 bases. CDR1 and CDR2 (germline): MNHNY, SVGAGI (reference sequence). There are 13 residues in the CDR3. The J segment lost 10 bases and the V segment lost 5 bases, leaving 3 bases of the junction unmatched.

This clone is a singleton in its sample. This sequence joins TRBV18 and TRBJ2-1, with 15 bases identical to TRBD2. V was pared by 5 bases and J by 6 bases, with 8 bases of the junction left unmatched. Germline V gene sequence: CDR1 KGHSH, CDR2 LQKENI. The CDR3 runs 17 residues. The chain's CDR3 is CASSSGLAGGPGNEQFF. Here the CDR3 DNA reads TGTGCCAGCTCATCCGGACTAGCGGGAGGGCCGGGCAATGAGCAGTTCTTC.

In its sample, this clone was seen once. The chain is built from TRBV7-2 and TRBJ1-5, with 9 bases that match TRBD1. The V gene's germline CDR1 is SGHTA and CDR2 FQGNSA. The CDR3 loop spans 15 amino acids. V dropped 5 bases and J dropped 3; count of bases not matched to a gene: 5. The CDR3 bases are TGTGCCAGCAGCCCCCGGACAGGGGCCAATCAGCCCCAGCATTTT. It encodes CASSPRTGANQPQHF.

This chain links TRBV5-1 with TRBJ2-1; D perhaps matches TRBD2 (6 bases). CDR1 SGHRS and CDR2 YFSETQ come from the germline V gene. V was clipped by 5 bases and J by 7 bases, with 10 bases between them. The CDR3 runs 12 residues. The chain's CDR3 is CASSTGGNEQFF. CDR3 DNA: TGCGCCAGCAGTACTGGGGGGAATGAGCAGTTCTTC.

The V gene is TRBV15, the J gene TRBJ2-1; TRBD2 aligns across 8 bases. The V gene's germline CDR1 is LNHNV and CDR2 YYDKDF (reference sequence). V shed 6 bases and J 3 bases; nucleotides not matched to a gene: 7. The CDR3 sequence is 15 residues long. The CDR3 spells CATRRAGEVYNEQFF. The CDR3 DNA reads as TGTGCCACCAGACGAGCGGGAGAGGTCTACAATGAGCAGTTCTTC. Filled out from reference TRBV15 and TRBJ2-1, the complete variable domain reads DAMVIQNPRYQVTQFGKPVTLSCSQTLNHNVMYWYQQKSSQAPKLLFHYYDKDFNNEADTPDNFQSRRPNTSFCFLDIRSPGLGDTAMYLCATRRAGEVYNEQFFGPGTRLTVL.

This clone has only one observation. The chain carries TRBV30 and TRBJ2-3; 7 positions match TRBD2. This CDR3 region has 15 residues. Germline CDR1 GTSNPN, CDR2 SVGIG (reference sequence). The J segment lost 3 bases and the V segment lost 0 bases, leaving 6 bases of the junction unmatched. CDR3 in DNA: TGTGCCTGGAGTGTGAGCGCGGGAGTTACAGATACGCAGTATTTT. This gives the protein CAWSVSAGVTDTQYF.

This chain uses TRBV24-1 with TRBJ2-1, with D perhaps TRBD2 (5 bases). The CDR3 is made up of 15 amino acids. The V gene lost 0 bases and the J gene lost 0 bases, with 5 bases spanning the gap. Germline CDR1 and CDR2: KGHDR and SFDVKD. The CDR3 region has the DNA TGTGCCACCAGTGATTTGACTAGCTCCTACAATGAGCAGTTCTTC. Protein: CATSDLTSSYNEQFF.

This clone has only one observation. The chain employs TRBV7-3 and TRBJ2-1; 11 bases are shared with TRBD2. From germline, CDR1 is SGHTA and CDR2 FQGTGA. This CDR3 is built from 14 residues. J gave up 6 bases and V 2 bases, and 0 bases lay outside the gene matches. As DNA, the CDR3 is TGTGCCAGCAGCTTAGGGACTAGCGGCAATGAGCAGTTCTTC. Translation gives CASSLGTSGNEQFF.

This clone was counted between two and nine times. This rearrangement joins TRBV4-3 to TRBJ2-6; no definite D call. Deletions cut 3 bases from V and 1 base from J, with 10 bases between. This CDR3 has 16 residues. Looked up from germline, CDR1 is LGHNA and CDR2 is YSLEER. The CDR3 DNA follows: TGCGCCAGCAGCCAGAACGACGGTTCTGGGGCCAACGTCCTGACTTTC. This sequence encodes CASSQNDGSGANVLTF.

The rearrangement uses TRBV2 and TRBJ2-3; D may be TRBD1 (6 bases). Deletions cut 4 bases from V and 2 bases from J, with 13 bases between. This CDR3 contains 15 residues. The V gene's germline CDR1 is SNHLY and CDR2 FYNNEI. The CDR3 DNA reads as TGTGCCAGCAGTGCGGACAGACGCCCCACAGATACGCAGTATTTT. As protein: CASSADRRPTDTQYF. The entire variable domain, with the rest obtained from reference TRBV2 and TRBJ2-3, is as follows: EPEVTQTPSHQVTQMGQEVILRCVPISNHLYFYWYRQILGQKVEFLVSFYNNEISEKSEIFDDQFSVERPDGSNFTLKIRSTKLEDSAMYFCASSADRRPTDTQYFGPGTRLTVL.

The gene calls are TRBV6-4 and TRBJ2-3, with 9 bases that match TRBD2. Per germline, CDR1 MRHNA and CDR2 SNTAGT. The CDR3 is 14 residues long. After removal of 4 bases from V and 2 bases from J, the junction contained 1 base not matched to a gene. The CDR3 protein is CASSVAGATDTQYF. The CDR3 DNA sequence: TGTGCCAGCAGTGTAGCGGGGGCCACAGATACGCAGTATTTT.

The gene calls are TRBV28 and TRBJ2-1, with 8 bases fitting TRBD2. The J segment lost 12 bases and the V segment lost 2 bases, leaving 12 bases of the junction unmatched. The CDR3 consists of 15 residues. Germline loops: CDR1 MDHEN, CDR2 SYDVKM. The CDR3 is CASSLLAGGLVVQFF. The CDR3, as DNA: TGTGCCAGCAGTTTACTGGCGGGAGGCCTCGTGGTGCAGTTCTTC.

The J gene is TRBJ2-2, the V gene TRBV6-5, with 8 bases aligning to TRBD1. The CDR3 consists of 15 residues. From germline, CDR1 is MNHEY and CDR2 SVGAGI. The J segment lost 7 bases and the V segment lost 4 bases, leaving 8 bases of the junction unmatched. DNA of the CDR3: TGTGCCAGCAGTTCCGGACAGGGATATGGCGGGGAGCTGTTTTTT. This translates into CASSSGQGYGGELFF.